Following are 13 T cell receptor beta chains from one sample sequenced in a study of shared clonotypes between healthy human individuals. Generated by immunoSEQ multiplex PCR, the TCRdb table keeps only in-frame clones and is missing some. The data show a few million clones, 90% to 95% seen once. The sequenced sample was naive CD4+ T cells sorted from blood. Subset indicated: CD45RA+ positively selected. Source of these receptors: a man aged 18 to 35 in good health.

The V gene is TRBV7-9, the J gene TRBJ2-7, with D tentatively TRBD2 (5 bases). This CDR3 has 13 residues. Germline-derived CDR1 and CDR2 are SEHNR and FQNEAQ (reference sequence). The V gene lost 2 bases and the J gene lost 7 bases, with 12 bases spanning the gap. DNA for the CDR3: TGTGCCAGCAGCTTAAGGGAAGCGGTAGAGCAGTACTTC. This codes for CASSLREAVEQYF.

This clone was recorded only once. V and J are TRBV18 and TRBJ2-5; the D is unclear. The V end was cut by 0 bases, the J end by 5 bases, with 10 bases between. There are 14 residues in the CDR3. Germline V gene data show CDR1 as KGHSH and CDR2 as LQKENI. The CDR3, as DNA: TGTGCCAGCTCACCACCGAGTTCTACGGAGACCCAGTACTTC. The encoded protein is CASSPPSSTETQYF. Full variable domain (missing parts from reference TRBV18 and TRBJ2-5): NAGVMQNPRHLVRRRGQEARLRCSPMKGHSHVYWYRQLPEEGLKFMVYLQKENIIDESGMPKERFSAEFPKEGPSILRIQQVVRGDSAAYFCASSPPSSTETQYFGPGTRLLVL.

This clone was recorded once. The rearrangement links TRBV6-5 to TRBJ2-7, with D perhaps TRBD1 (7 bases). V was clipped by 6 bases and J by 5 bases, with 17 bases between them. CDR3 size: 14 residues. The germline CDR1 and CDR2 sequences are MNHEY and SVGAGI. Here the CDR3 DNA reads TGTGCCAGCAGCCAAGTTCAGGGGGGCAACGAGCAGTACTTC. Translated, it gives CASSQVQGGNEQYF.

This rearrangement joins TRBV6-5 to TRBJ2-2, with D possibly TRBD1 on 5 matching bases. V lost 0 bases and J 5 bases, leaving 10 bases between the germline ends. CDR3 size: 15 residues. Germline loops: CDR1 MNHEY, CDR2 SVGAGI. The CDR3 protein is CASSYSGPGTGELFF. As DNA, the CDR3 is TGTGCCAGCAGTTACTCAGGGCCAGGGACCGGGGAGCTGTTTTTT.

The genes are TRBV19 and TRBJ2-2; D is uncertain. The germline V gene has CDR1 LNHDA and CDR2 SQIVND (reference sequence). Trimming cost V 2 bases and J 9 bases, with 7 bases left between them. CDR3 size: 12 residues. The CDR3 here is CASSIRSRELFF. In nucleotides, the CDR3 is TGTGCCAGTAGTATAAGGAGTCGGGAGCTGTTTTTT.

The chain has TRBV7-2 and TRBJ1-1, with D tentatively TRBD1 (6 bases). Per the germline V gene, CDR1 is SGHTA and CDR2 is FQGNSA. Trimming left V 5 bases short and J 1 base short, with 14 bases between. The CDR3 contains 15 residues. CDR3 sequence: CASSPSGTPNTEAFF. The CDR3 DNA reads TGTGCCAGCAGCCCCTCAGGGACACCGAACACTGAAGCTTTCTTT.

This chain links TRBV28 with TRBJ1-4; TRBD1 agrees at 9 bases. Germline values: CDR1 MDHEN, CDR2 SYDVKM. CDR3 length: 16 amino acids. Losses at the gene ends were 7 bases for V and 8 bases for J; bases not matched to a gene: 14. CDR3: CASIGGAGQGREKLFF. CDR3 coding DNA: TGTGCCAGCATCGGGGGAGCGGGACAGGGAAGGGAAAAACTGTTTTTT.

V is TRBV30 and J is TRBJ2-7; 8 bases are shared with TRBD2. The germline V gene has CDR1 GTSNPN and CDR2 SVGIG (reference sequence). The CDR3 extends over 14 amino acids. Trimming took 3 bases from V and 2 from J; bases not matched to a gene: 6. The CDR3 is CAWSPPAGAYEQYF. The CDR3 DNA reads TGTGCCTGGAGCCCACCAGCGGGGGCCTACGAGCAGTACTTC.

The chain links TRBV7-2 to TRBJ2-1, with D perhaps TRBD2 (5 bases). CDR3 size: 15 residues. CDR1 is SGHTA and CDR2 is FQGNSA in the germline V gene. Trimming removed 1 base at V and 9 bases at J, with 16 bases between. Here the CDR3 DNA reads TGTGCCAGCAGCTTAGAGGCTAGCTTGGGAATTGAGCAGTTCTTC. Its translation is CASSLEASLGIEQFF.

The chain links TRBV19 to TRBJ1-6; 11 positions match TRBD1. Trimming at V came to 2 bases and at J to 10 bases, leaving 10 bases not matched to a gene. Germline CDR1 LNHDA, CDR2 SQIVND (reference sequence). The CDR3 totals 17 residues. CDR3 in amino acids: CASSIFRAGQGDSPLHF. As DNA, the CDR3 is TGTGCCAGTAGTATATTCCGTGCGGGACAGGGGGACTCACCCCTCCACTTT.

The chain joins TRBV5-1 to TRBJ2-7; 8 bases agree with TRBD1. The germline V gene has CDR1 SGHRS and CDR2 YFSETQ. The CDR3 length is 15 residues. J lost 0 bases, V lost 2 bases, and 4 bases had no gene match. The CDR3 DNA reads TGCGCCAGCAGCTTTACGACAGGGGCCTCCTACGAGCAGTACTTC. It codes for CASSFTTGASYEQYF.

The V call is TRBV5-4, the J call TRBJ1-4; TRBD1 agrees at 8 bases. After removal of 1 base from V and 8 bases from J, the junction contained 7 bases not matched to a gene. Germline CDR1 reads SGHNT; CDR2 reads YYREEE (reference sequence). CDR3 length equals 15 residues. The CDR3 coding sequence is TGTGCCAGCAGCTTGAGGGGACAGGAACGCGAAAAACTGTTTTTT. Protein: CASSLRGQEREKLFF.

The rearrangement joins TRBV2 to TRBJ2-6; 7 bases align to TRBD1. Trimming removed 11 bases from V and 2 bases from J; junction bases left unmatched: 15. The CDR3 is made up of 17 amino acids. Germline V gene sequence: CDR1 SNHLY, CDR2 FYNNEI. The DNA of the CDR3 is TGTGCCGGGGGCGGACAGGCAACTAGTGCTGGGGCCAACGTCCTGACTTTC. It is translated as CAGGGQATSAGANVLTF.